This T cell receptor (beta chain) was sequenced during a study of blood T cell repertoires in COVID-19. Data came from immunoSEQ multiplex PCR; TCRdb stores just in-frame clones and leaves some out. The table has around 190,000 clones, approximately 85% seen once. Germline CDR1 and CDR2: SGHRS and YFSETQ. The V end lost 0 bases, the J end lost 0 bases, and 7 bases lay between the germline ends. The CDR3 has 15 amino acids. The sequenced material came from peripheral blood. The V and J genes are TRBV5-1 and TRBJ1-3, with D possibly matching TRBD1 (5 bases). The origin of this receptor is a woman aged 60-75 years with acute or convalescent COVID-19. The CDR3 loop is CASSLGQPSGNTIYF. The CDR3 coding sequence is TGCGCCAGCAGCTTGGGACAGCCCTCTGGAAACACCATATATTTT.